Below, one TCR beta chain is given with its context. Its antigen is not yet known. It has no much larger one-base neighbor in the sample; base qualities were not kept. In the paper's terms, the treatment or condition label means: allogeneic hematopoietic cell transplantation with graft depleted of TCRalphabeta T cells and CD19 B cells. The children who served as transplant recipients had been given grafts of TCRalphabeta/CD19-depleted allogeneic hematopoietic cells. The receptor library was made with PCR. TCRdb shows the sequencer as Illumina HiSeq 2500. TCR library preparation used molecular barcoding, with unique molecular identifiers applied to normalize quantification of the TCRbeta repertoire. TCRdb reran the public reads through fastp at Q25 and MiXCR, keeping productive beta chains. Each CDR3 protein appears once, grouped with its most common genes and DNA. This sample lists 530,000 or so distinct CDR3 sequences; roughly 27% were detected once. The ten biggest clones cover about 35% of the sample.

This sample was taken from a study of T-cell reconstitution after alpha-beta-depleted transplantation in children (dated by TCRdb to about 2016). Concerning the study at large: Using TCR repertoire profiling, the study followed T-cell immune reconstitution in a quantitative way in children after TCRalphabeta/CD19-depleted allogeneic hematopoietic cell transplantation.

The germline V gene encodes CDR1 MDHEN and CDR2 SYDVKM. Trimming leaves V shorter by 4 bases and J shorter by 9 bases, with the junction holding 7 bases beyond the gene matches. The CDR3 contains 15 residues, cysteine and phenylalanine counted. Kept here is only the CDR3 DNA, which spans 45 bases and is read in frame from base 1. Overall results and qualifications from the work: Hyperexpanded clone frequencies declined over subsequent months; after one year, T-cell counts and TCRbeta diversity were mostly attributed to newly produced T cells. In some patients, the high TCRbeta diversity seen at day 60 was put down to recipient T cells and intrathymic progenitors that had survived conditioning. The apparently early alphabetaT-cell count recovery about two months after transplant was reportedly dependent on only several hundred rapidly expanded clones derived from non-depleted graft cells.

Sequences were derived from PBMCs, sampled before TCRalphabeta/CD19-depleted stem cell transplant. Recombination linked TRBV28 to TRBJ2-1, with TRBD2 identical over 12 junction bases. The clonotype was recovered from a boy under two years old with Wiskott-Aldrich syndrome, due to receive a stem cell transplant. The CDR3 region has the sequence CASSSLAGGRGEQFF. In nucleotide form, the sequence is TGTGCCAGCAGTTCGCTAGCGGGAGGGCGCGGTGAGCAGTTCTTC.